These T cell receptor beta chains were read from a single sample in a study of identical twins. TCRdb re-derived calls from the 5' RACE reads in MiXCR, one entry per CDR3 protein. There are 600,000 to 700,000 distinct CDR3 sequences in the sample; around 21% occur only once, and around 4.4% lies in the top ten. These same data were also listed under a study on T cells expressing NK-cell markers.

The source material was PBMCs. Every receptor here comes from a woman younger than 30 in good health. CDR3s include the opening cysteine and the closing phenylalanine or tryptophan. D genes are given only for firm matches. Rows may omit the clone size; those that give it use once, few, many or a size class.

D | J | size | V | CDR3 | DNA
TRBD1 | TRBJ1-5 | few | TRBV27 | CASSQDRVYQPQHF | TGTGCCAGCAGCCAGGACAGGGTTTATCAGCCCCAGCATTTT
NA | TRBJ1-5 | NA | TRBV5-1 | CASSFSGLGNQPQHF | TGCGCCAGCAGCTTCTCGGGGCTCGGCAATCAGCCCCAGCATTTT
TRBD2 | TRBJ2-4 | NA | TRBV6-7 | CASSPSGGATKNIQYF | TGTGCCAGCAGTCCGAGCGGGGGGGCCACAAAAAACATTCAGTACTTC
TRBD1 | TRBJ2-2 | few | TRBV29-1 | CSVEDSRQGWTGELFF | TGCAGCGTTGAAGATTCCCGACAGGGCTGGACCGGGGAGCTGTTTTTT
NA | TRBJ2-1 | few | TRBV12-3/TRBV12-4 | CASSYPTGPNEQFF | TGTGCCAGCAGCTACCCTACAGGGCCCAATGAGCAGTTCTTC
TRBD1 | TRBJ2-7 | many | TRBV7-9 | CASSLGVGTAYEQYF | TGTGCCAGCAGCTTAGGTGTTGGGACAGCATACGAGCAGTACTTC
NA | TRBJ1-2 | NA | TRBV27 | CASAPRASSYGYTF | TGTGCCAGCGCTCCAAGGGCCTCCTCCTATGGCTACACCTTC
TRBD1 | TRBJ2-7 | few | TRBV5-1 | CASSFRGRTGESKQYF | TGCGCCAGCAGCTTTAGGGGCCGGACAGGGGAGTCGAAGCAGTACTTC
NA | TRBJ1-2 | NA | TRBV10-1 | CASSDRATGYGYTF | TGCGCCAGCAGTGATCGAGCCACGGGCTATGGCTACACCTTC
NA | TRBJ2-3 | few | TRBV6-1 | CASSGWRSADTQYF | TGTGCCAGCAGTGGGTGGAGGAGCGCAGATACGCAGTATTTT
NA | TRBJ2-7 | NA | TRBV15 | CATSRDWSGAYEQYF | TGTGCCACCAGCAGAGATTGGTCGGGAGCCTACGAGCAGTACTTC
NA | TRBJ2-1 | NA | TRBV18 | CASRSRTETYNEQFF | TGTGCCAGCCGATCAAGGACGGAGACCTACAATGAGCAGTTCTTC
NA | TRBJ2-5 | NA | TRBV12-3/TRBV12-4 | CASKPPGLGETQYF | TGTGCCAGCAAGCCCCCGGGCCTGGGAGAGACCCAGTACTTC
NA | TRBJ2-4 | many | TRBV20-1 | CSARDQGSWNIQYF | TGCAGTGCTAGAGATCAAGGGAGTTGGAACATTCAGTACTTC
NA | TRBJ2-1 | few | TRBV6-6 | CASSYGSDEQFF | TGTGCCAGCAGTTACGGTTCGGATGAGCAGTTCTTC
TRBD2 | TRBJ2-2 | NA | TRBV9 | CASSPRGGGELFF | TGTGCCAGCAGCCCGCGGGGGGGCGGGGAGCTGTTTTTT
NA | TRBJ2-1 | many | TRBV12-3/TRBV12-4 | CASSPEVSNEQFF | TGTGCCAGCAGTCCGGAGGTGAGCAATGAGCAGTTCTTC
NA | TRBJ1-2 | NA | TRBV20-1 | CSARGDGYTF | TGCAGTGCTAGAGGGGATGGCTACACCTTC
NA | TRBJ2-1 | NA | TRBV29-1 | CSVMTSLDNEQFF | TGCAGCGTTATGACTTCCTTGGACAATGAGCAGTTCTTC
TRBD2 | TRBJ2-1 | NA | TRBV7-2 | CASSFGGRQFF | TGTGCCAGCAGCTTTGGCGGGAGGCAGTTCTTC
NA | TRBJ2-5 | few | TRBV7-8 | CASSLNGGNHQETQYF | TGTGCCAGCAGCTTAAACGGGGGCAACCACCAAGAGACCCAGTACTTC
NA | TRBJ1-2 | many | TRBV6-6 | CASSYVGNYGYTF | TGTGCCAGCAGTTACGTGGGGAACTATGGCTACACCTTC
TRBD1 | TRBJ2-1 | few | TRBV5-6 | CASSLGTGSDEQFF | TGTGCCAGCAGCTTGGGGACAGGGTCGGATGAGCAGTTCTTC
TRBD1 | TRBJ2-7 | NA | TRBV6-5 | CASSLGQGPSYEQYF | TGTGCCAGCAGTTTGGGACAGGGGCCCTCCTACGAGCAGTACTTC
NA | TRBJ2-7 | few | TRBV10-2 | CASRVWGRAYEQYF | TGCGCCAGCAGGGTCTGGGGACGAGCCTACGAGCAGTACTTC
NA | TRBJ2-7 | NA | TRBV6-2/TRBV6-3 | CASRPSAYEQYF | TGTGCCAGCAGGCCTAGCGCCTACGAGCAGTACTTC
NA | TRBJ2-2 | many | TRBV12-3/TRBV12-4 | CASRPPAGELFF | TGTGCCAGCAGGCCCCCGGCCGGGGAGCTGTTTTTT
TRBD2 | TRBJ2-1 | few | TRBV6-4 | CATRTGVAGGYNEQFF | TGTGCCACCAGGACGGGGGTAGCGGGGGGATACAATGAGCAGTTCTTC
NA | TRBJ2-7 | few | TRBV20-1 | CSARDVTGSIEQYF | TGCAGTGCTAGAGATGTAACAGGGTCCATCGAGCAGTACTTC
NA | TRBJ2-7 | many | TRBV20-1 | CSATPGATSYEQYF | TGCAGTGCCACCCCAGGGGCTACCTCCTACGAGCAGTACTTC
TRBD2 | TRBJ2-1 | NA | TRBV20-1 | CSARREGRNEQFF | TGCAGTGCGCGACGGGAGGGCCGAAATGAGCAGTTCTTC
TRBD1 | TRBJ2-3 | NA | TRBV29-1 | CSVEGTGQGDTQYF | TGCAGCGTTGAAGGGACAGGGCAGGGCGATACGCAGTATTTT
NA | TRBJ2-2 | few | TRBV9 | CASSVEPSGELFF | TGTGCCAGCAGCGTGGAGCCGTCCGGGGAGCTGTTTTTT
NA | TRBJ2-7 | many | TRBV20-1 | CSASRSRVHYEQYF | TGCAGTGCTAGTCGGTCCCGGGTCCACTACGAGCAGTACTTC
NA | TRBJ2-2 | NA | TRBV20-1 | CSALQGVNTGELFF | TGCAGTGCTCTACAGGGAGTAAACACCGGGGAGCTGTTTTTT
NA | TRBJ2-3 | few | TRBV20-1 | CSARGVLSTDTQYF | TGCAGTGCTAGGGGTGTACTTAGCACAGATACGCAGTATTTT
NA | TRBJ2-6 | NA | TRBV15 | CATSRVAVGEVAGANVLTF | TGTGCCACCAGCAGAGTTGCGGTCGGAGAAGTAGCTGGGGCCAACGTCCTGACTTTC
TRBD2 | TRBJ2-1 | NA | TRBV10-1 | CASSGGAGVYEQFF | TGCGCCAGCAGCGGGGGGGCCGGTGTCTATGAGCAGTTCTTC
TRBD2 | TRBJ2-7 | NA | TRBV20-1 | CSAREGAGDYEQYF | TGCAGTGCTAGAGAAGGAGCGGGAGACTACGAGCAGTACTTC
TRBD2 | TRBJ2-3 | few | TRBV10-3 | CAISDVGGTDTQYF | TGTGCCATCAGTGACGTGGGAGGGACAGATACGCAGTATTTT
TRBD1 | TRBJ2-1 | few | TRBV6-1 | CASRGDRIYNEQFF | TGTGCCAGCAGGGGGGACAGGATTTACAATGAGCAGTTCTTC
NA | TRBJ2-3 | many | TRBV5-1 | CASSLVSGGADTQYF | TGCGCCAGCAGCTTGGTGTCTGGGGGAGCAGATACGCAGTATTTT
NA | TRBJ2-3 | NA | TRBV20-1 | CSARTVLDTDTQYF | TGCAGTGCCAGGACAGTTTTAGACACAGATACGCAGTATTTT
NA | TRBJ2-7 | NA | TRBV6-5 | CASSSWTRSSYEQYF | TGTGCCAGCAGTTCCTGGACTCGCAGCTCCTACGAGCAGTACTTC
TRBD1 | TRBJ2-1 | NA | TRBV5-1 | CASTLTGVGKGEQFF | TGCGCCAGCACCCTAACAGGGGTCGGTAAGGGTGAGCAGTTCTTC